This entry is about one T cell receptor (beta chain). Its specificity is unknown. These data originate in a study of blood T cells in healthy people across ages. Study-wide results and caveats: Measured against age, TCR beta diversity per million T cells decreased in a roughly linear manner. Not knowing donor CMV status may have confounded expanded clonotype changes.

A second PCR of about 7 to 12 cycles used a sample-barcoded 5' primer and a J-beta primer mix. Samples each returned at least 3 million CDR3-containing paired-end reads. Each CDR3 protein gets one entry after TCRdb re-called the 5' RACE reads with MiXCR. The profile covers 540,000 or so distinct CDR3 sequences, with 40% to 50% appearing a single time and about 26% taken by the ten largest. Sample donors were healthy Caucasian individuals that came from Russia, aged roughly 6 to 90. Trimming cost V 0 bases and J 2 bases; bases outside gene matches: 7. The CDR3 spans 17 residues. Germline-derived CDR1 and CDR2 are LGHDT and YNNKEL (reference sequence).

The receptor was derived from a man at least 80 years old in good health. This rearrangement joins TRBV3-1 to TRBJ2-1; 7 nucleotides match TRBD2. The sample consisted of blood. Written as DNA, the CDR3 is TGTGCCAGCAGCCAAGATCGAGGGCGGGGGACCTACAATGAGCAGTTCTTC. It yields the protein CASSQDRGRGTYNEQFF.